This T cell receptor beta chain came from a study of blood T cell repertoires in COVID-19. For the study at large: COVID-19 samples, acute and convalescent, were from the United States, Italy and Spain. Nucleic acid was either cDNA or gDNA, and it came from T cells, B-cell-depleted T cells, or PBMCs.

As originally analysed: Quantification of nucleated cells was approximated via reference gene primer amplification. Assay: immunoSEQ multiplex PCR; the TCRdb copy retains only in-frame clones and omits some. V and J calls and clone size are copied from that table; D and trimming were computed from the DNA. The data hold over 100,000 clones, with roughly nine tenths observed a single time. The CDR3 loop spans 15 amino acids. V gave up 2 bases and J gave up 2 bases, with 13 bases separating them. Germline lookup yields CDR1 MNHEY and CDR2 SVGAGI. The material sequenced was peripheral blood. This chain links TRBV6-5 with TRBJ2-7; D gene uncertain. This sequence originates from a human donor in a cohort sampled during active COVID-19. CDR3 sequence: CASSYTGPVPYEQYF. CDR3 nucleotide sequence: TGTGCCAGCAGTTACACTGGGCCGGTCCCCTACGAGCAGTACTTC.